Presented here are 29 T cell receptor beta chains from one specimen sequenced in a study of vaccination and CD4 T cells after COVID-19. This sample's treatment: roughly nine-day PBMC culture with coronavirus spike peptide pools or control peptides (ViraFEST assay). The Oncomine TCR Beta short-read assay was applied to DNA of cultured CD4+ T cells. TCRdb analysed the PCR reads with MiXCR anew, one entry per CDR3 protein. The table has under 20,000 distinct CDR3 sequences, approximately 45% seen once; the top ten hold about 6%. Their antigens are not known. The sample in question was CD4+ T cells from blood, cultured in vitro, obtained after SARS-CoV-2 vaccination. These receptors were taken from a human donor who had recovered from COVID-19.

CDR3 sequence (DNA): TGTGCCAGCAGTCTGGACATCGGGAATGAGCAGTTCTTC. It yields the protein CASSLDIGNEQFF. This chain connects TRBV12-3 or TRBV12-4 to TRBJ2-1, with D tentatively TRBD1 (5 bases). The CDR3 contains 13 residues. V lost 5 bases and J lost 7, with 12 bases in between.

As DNA, the CDR3 is TGTGCCAGCAGTCTCCGGACAAACACCGGGGAGCTGTTTTTT. The encoded protein is CASSLRTNTGELFF. The genes are TRBV6-1 and TRBJ2-2; D possibly corresponds to TRBD1 (5 bases). Germline CDR1 MNHNS, CDR2 SASEGT. V lost 5 bases and J 2 bases, leaving 9 bases between the germline ends. This CDR3 is built from 14 residues.

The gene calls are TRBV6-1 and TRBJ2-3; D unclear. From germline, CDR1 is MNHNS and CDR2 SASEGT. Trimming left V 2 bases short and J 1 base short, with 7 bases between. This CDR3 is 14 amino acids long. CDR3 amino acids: CASSEKAGTDTQYF. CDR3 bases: TGTGCCAGCAGTGAAAAGGCAGGCACAGATACGCAGTATTTT.

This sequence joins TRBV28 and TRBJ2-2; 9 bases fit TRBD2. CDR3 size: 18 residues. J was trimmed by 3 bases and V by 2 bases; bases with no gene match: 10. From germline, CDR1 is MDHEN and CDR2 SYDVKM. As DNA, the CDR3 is TGTGCCAGCAGTTTAGTTGTAGCGGGAGCGGACGACACCGGGGAGCTGTTTTTT. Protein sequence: CASSLVVAGADDTGELFF.

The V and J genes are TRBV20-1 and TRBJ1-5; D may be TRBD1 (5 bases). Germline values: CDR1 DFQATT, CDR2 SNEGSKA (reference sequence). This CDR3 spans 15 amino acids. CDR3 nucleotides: TGCGCGGCCCCCTCGATAGGACATCCGGATCAGCCCCAGCATTTT. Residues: CAAPSIGHPDQPQHF.

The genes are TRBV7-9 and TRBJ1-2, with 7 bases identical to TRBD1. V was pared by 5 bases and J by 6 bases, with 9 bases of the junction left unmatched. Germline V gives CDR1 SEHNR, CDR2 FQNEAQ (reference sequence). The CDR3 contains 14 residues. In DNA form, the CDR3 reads TGTGCCAGCAGCCAAAGTGACAGGGCCGATGGCTACACCTTC. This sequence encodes CASSQSDRADGYTF.

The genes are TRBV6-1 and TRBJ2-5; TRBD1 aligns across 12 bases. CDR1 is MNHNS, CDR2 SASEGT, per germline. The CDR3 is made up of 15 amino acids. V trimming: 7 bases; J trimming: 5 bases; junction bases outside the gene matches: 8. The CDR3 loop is CASMQGQGARETQYF. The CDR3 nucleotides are TGTGCCAGCATGCAGGGACAGGGGGCTCGGGAGACCCAGTACTTC.

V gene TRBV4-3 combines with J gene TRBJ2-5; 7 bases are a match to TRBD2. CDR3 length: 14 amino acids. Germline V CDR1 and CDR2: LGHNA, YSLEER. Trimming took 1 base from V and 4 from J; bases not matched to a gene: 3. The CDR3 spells CASSQAGGGETQYF. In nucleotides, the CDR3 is TGCGCCAGCAGCCAAGCGGGAGGTGGAGAGACCCAGTACTTC.

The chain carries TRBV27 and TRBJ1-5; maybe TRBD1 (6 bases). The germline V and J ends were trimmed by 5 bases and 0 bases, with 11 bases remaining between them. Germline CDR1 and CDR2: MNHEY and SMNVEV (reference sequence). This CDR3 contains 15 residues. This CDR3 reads CASSQQGASNQPQHF. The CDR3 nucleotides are TGTGCCAGCAGTCAACAGGGCGCTAGCAATCAGCCCCAGCATTTT.

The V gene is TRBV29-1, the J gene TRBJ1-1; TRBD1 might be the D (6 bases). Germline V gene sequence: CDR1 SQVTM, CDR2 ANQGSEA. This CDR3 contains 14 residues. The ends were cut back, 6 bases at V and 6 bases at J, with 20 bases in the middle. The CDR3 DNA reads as TGCAGCGTGGGACATGGCGGGGGTTGGTCTGAAGCTTTCTTT. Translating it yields CSVGHGGGWSEAFF.

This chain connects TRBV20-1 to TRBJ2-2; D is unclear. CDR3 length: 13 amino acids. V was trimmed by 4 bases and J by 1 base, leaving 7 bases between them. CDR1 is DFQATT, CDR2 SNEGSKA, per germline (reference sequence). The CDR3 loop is CSAIVENTGELFF. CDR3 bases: TGCAGTGCTATTGTTGAGAACACCGGGGAGCTGTTTTTT.

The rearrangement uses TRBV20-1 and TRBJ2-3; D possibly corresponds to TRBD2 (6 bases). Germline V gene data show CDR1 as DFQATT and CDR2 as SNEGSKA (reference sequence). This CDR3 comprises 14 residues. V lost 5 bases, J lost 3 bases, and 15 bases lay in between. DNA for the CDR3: TGCAGTGCTCGGGCTCTAGCGACAACAGATACGCAGTATTTT. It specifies CSARALATTDTQYF.

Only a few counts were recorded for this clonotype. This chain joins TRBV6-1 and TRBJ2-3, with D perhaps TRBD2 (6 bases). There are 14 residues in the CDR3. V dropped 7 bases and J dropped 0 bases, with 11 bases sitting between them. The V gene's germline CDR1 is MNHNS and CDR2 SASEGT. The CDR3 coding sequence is TGTGCCAGCACGGGTAGCGGTAGCACAGATACGCAGTATTTT. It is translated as CASTGSGSTDTQYF.

The CDR3 DNA follows: TGTGCCACCAGTGATCCGGGACAGGGGGCTAGCGAGCAGTACTTC. Protein sequence: CATSDPGQGASEQYF. The V and J genes are TRBV24-1 and TRBJ2-7; 12 nucleotides align to TRBD1. CDR1 is KGHDR, CDR2 SFDVKD, per germline. CDR3 length: 15 residues. The V segment lost 3 bases and the J segment 6 bases; nucleotides outside the gene matches: 5.

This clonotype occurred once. The CDR3 DNA is TGTGCCAGCAGCTCCCCACTATCGGCCATTACAAATGAGCAGTTCTTC. Protein product: CASSSPLSAITNEQFF. The chain recombines TRBV7-2 with TRBJ2-1; the D is unclear. Trimming took off 4 bases at V and 7 bases at J, with 20 bases between the two ends. The CDR3 sequence is 16 residues long. Germline loops: CDR1 SGHTA, CDR2 FQGNSA.

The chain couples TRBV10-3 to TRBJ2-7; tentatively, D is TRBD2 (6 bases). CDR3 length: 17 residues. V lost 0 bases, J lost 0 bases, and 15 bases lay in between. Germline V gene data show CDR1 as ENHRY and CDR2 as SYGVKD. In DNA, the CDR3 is TGTGCCATCAGTGAGTCGATGGGACTTAGAAGCTCCTACGAGCAGTACTTC. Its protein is CAISESMGLRSSYEQYF.

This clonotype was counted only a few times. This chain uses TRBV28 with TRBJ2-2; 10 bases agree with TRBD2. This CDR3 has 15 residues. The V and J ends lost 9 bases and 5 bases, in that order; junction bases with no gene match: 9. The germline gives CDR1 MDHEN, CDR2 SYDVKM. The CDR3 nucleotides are TGTGCCAGTGCACGGACGACTAGCGGGACCGGGGAGCTGTTTTTT. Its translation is CASARTTSGTGELFF.

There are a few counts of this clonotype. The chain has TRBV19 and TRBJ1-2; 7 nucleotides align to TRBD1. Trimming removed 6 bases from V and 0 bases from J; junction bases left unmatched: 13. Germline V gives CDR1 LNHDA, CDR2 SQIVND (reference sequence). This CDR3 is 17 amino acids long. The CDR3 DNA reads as TGTGCCAGTAGCAACCCCCCAACGGGACAGTCTAACTATGGCTACACCTTC. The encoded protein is CASSNPPTGQSNYGYTF.

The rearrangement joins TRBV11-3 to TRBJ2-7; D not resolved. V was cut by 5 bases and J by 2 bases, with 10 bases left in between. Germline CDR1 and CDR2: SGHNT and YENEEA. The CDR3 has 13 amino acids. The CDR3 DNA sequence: TGTGCCAGCAGCCACCGCTCCCCCTACGAGCAGTACTTC. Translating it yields CASSHRSPYEQYF.

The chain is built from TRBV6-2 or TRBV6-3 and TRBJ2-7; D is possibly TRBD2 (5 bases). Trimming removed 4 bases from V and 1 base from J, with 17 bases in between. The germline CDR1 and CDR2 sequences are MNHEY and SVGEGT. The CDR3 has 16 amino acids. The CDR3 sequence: CASSSATRWESYEQYF. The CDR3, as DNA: TGTGCCAGCAGTTCCGCGACCCGGTGGGAGTCCTACGAGCAGTACTTC.

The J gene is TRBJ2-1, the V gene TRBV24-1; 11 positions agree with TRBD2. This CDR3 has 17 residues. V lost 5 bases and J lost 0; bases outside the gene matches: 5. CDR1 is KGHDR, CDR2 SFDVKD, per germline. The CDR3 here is CATSAQTSGVSYNEQFF. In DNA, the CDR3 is TGTGCCACCAGTGCCCAGACTAGCGGGGTCTCCTACAATGAGCAGTTCTTC.

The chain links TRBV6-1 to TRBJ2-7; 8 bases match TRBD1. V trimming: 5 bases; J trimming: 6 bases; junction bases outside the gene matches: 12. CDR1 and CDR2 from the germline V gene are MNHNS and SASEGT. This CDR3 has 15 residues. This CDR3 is CASSRGTGSSSEQYF. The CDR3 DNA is TGTGCCAGCAGTAGAGGGACAGGATCTTCGAGCGAGCAGTACTTC.

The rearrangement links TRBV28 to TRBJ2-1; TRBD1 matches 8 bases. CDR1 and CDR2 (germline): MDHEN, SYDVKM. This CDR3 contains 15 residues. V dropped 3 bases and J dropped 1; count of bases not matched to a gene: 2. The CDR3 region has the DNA TGTGCCAGCAGTTTCGGGACAGGTTCCTACAATGAGCAGTTCTTC. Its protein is CASSFGTGSYNEQFF.

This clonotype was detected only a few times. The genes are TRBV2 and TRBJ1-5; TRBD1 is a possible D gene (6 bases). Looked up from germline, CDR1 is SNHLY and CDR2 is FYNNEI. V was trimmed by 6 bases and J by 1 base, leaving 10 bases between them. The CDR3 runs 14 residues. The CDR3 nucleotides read TGTGCCAGCAGGTGGGACACCAGCAATCAGCCCCAGCATTTT. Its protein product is CASRWDTSNQPQHF.

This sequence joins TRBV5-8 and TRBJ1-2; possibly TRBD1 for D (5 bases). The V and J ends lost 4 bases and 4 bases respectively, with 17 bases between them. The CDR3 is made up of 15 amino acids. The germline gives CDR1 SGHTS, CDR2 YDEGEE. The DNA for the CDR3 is TGTGCCAGCAGCCTAGGCCCGGGGAGGGGCTATGGCTACACCTTC. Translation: CASSLGPGRGYGYTF.

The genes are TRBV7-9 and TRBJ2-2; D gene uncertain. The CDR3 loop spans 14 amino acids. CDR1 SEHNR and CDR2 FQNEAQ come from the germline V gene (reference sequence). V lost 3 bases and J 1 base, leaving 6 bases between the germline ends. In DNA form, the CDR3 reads TGTGCCAGCAGCTTTAGACGGAACACCGGGGAGCTGTTTTTT. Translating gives CASSFRRNTGELFF.

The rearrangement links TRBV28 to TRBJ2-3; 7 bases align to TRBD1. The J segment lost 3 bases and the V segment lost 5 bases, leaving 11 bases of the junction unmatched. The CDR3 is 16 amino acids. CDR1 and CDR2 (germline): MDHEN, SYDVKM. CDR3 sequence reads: CASSNPIQGRTDTQYF. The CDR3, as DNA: TGTGCCAGCAGTAACCCGATACAGGGGCGAACAGATACGCAGTATTTT.

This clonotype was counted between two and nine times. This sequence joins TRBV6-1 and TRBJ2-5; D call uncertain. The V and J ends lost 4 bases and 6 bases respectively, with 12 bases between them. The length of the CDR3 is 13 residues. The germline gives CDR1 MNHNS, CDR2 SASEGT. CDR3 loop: CASSGDNRKTQYF. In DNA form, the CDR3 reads TGTGCCAGCAGTGGTGACAACCGGAAGACCCAGTACTTC.

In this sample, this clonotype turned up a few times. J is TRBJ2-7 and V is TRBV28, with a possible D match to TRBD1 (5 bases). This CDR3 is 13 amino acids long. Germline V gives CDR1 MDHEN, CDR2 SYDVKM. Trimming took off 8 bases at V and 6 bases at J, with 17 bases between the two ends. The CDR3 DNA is TGTGCCAGCGGGGCAGGGCATAGCATCGAGCAGTACTTC. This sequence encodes CASGAGHSIEQYF. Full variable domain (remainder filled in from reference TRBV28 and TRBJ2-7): DVKVTQSSRYLVKRTGEKVFLECVQDMDHENMFWYRQDPGLGLRLIYFSYDVKMKEKGDIPEGYSVSREKKERFSLILESASTNQTSMYLCASGAGHSIEQYFGPGTRLTVT.